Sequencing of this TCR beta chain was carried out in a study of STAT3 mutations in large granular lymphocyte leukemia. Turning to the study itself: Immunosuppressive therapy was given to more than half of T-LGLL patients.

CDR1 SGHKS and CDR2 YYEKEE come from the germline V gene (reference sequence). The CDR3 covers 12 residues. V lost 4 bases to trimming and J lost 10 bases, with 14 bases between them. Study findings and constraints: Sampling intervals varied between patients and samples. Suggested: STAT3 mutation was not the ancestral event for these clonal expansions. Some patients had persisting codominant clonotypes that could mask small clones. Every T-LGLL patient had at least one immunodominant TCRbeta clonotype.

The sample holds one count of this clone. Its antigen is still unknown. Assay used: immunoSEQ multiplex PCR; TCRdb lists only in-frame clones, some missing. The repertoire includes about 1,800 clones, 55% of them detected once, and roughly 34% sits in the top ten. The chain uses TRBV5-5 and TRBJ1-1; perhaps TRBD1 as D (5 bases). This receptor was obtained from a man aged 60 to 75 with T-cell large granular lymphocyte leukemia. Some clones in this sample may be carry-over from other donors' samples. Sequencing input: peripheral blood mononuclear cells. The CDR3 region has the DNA TGTGCCAGCAGCCCCCTGGGGGGAGCAGCTTTCTTT. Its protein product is CASSPLGGAAFF.